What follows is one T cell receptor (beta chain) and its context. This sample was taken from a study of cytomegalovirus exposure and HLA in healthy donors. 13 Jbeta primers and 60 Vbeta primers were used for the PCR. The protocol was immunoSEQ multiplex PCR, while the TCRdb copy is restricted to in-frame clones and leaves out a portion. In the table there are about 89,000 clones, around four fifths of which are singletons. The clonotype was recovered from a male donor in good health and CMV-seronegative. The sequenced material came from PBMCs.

CDR3 protein: CASSLARQNYEQYF. CDR3 DNA sequence: TGTGCCAGCAGCTTAGCGAGACAGAACTACGAGCAGTACTTC. This chain connects TRBV7-9 to TRBJ2-7, with D maybe TRBD1 (5 bases). The CDR3 covers 14 residues. The V and J ends lost 0 bases and 3 bases respectively, with 9 bases between them. From germline, CDR1 is SEHNR and CDR2 FQNEAQ (reference sequence). Supplemented by reference TRBV7-9 and TRBJ2-7, the full variable domain reads DTGVSQNPRHKITKRGQNVTFRCDPISEHNRLYWYRQTLGQGPEFLTYFQNEAQLEKSRLLSDRFSAERPKGSFSTLEIQRTEQGDSAMYLCASSLARQNYEQYFGPGTRLTVT.